These 29 T cell receptor beta chains share one sample of origin, sequenced in a study of CD8 T cells in Susac syndrome. With random hexamers, roughly 0.45 to 1 ug RNA was reverse transcribed. TCRdb re-derived calls from the immunoSEQ multiplex PCR reads in MiXCR, one entry per CDR3 protein. Among some 130,000 distinct CDR3 sequences, more than 85% were seen once, and the ten largest hold 0.18%. The sample comprised CD8+ T cells from PBMCs. The receptor set was obtained from a human donor with Susac syndrome.

The chain carries TRBV28 and TRBJ2-1; perhaps TRBD2 as D (6 bases). From germline, CDR1 is MDHEN and CDR2 SYDVKM. Trimming removed 7 bases from V and 5 bases from J, with 12 bases in between. The CDR3 runs to 13 residues. CDR3: CASMGGGDNEQFF. DNA for the CDR3: TGTGCCAGCATGGGAGGAGGGGACAATGAGCAGTTCTTC. The full variable domain, its missing parts supplied by reference TRBV28 and TRBJ2-1, is DVKVTQSSRYLVKRTGEKVFLECVQDMDHENMFWYRQDPGLGLRLIYFSYDVKMKEKGDIPEGYSVSREKKERFSLILESASTNQTSMYLCASMGGGDNEQFFGPGTRLTVL.

V gene TRBV27 combines with J gene TRBJ2-5; D remains ambiguous. This CDR3 is 14 amino acids long. Germline V gene sequence: CDR1 MNHEY, CDR2 SMNVEV (reference sequence). Trimming stripped 5 bases from V and 2 bases from J, with 12 bases between. This chain's CDR3 is CASSKGGSQETQYF. Here the CDR3 DNA reads TGTGCCAGCAGTAAAGGCGGCTCACAAGAGACCCAGTACTTC.

The chain links TRBV4-1 to TRBJ2-7; no firm D call. With 0 bases removed from V and 0 bases from J, the gap between germline ends came to 12 bases. The CDR3 runs 16 residues. Germline V gene lookup returns CDR1 MGHRA and CDR2 YSYEKL. The CDR3 reads CASSQDREEPSYEQYF. The CDR3 coding sequence is TGCGCCAGCAGCCAAGATCGTGAGGAGCCCTCCTACGAGCAGTACTTC.

In DNA, the CDR3 is TGTGCCAGCAGCTTGGGATCAGGTTCTGGGGCCAACGTCCTGACTTTC. It translates to CASSLGSGSGANVLTF. The V and J genes are TRBV5-4 and TRBJ2-6; D remains unclear. CDR1 is SGHNT, CDR2 YYREEE, per germline (reference sequence). The CDR3 is 16 residues long. With 0 bases removed from V and 1 base from J, the gap between germline ends came to 8 bases.

This chain uses TRBV5-1 with TRBJ2-2; D is unresolved. This CDR3 has 16 residues. V was pared by 0 bases and J by 4 bases, with 13 bases between. The V gene's germline CDR1 is SGHRS and CDR2 YFSETQ. The CDR3 sequence is CASSLDDLSSTGELFF. The DNA of the CDR3 is TGCGCCAGCAGCTTGGACGACTTATCCTCCACCGGGGAGCTGTTTTTT.

The chain employs TRBV7-6 and TRBJ2-6; 7 bases map to TRBD2. CDR1 and CDR2 from the germline V gene are SGHVS and FNYEAQ. This CDR3 has 17 amino acids. J gave up 0 bases and V 5 bases, and 7 bases lay outside the gene matches. The CDR3 coding sequence is TGTGCCAGCAGCCATTCGGGACTAACCTCTGGGGCCAACGTCCTGACTTTC. This codes for CASSHSGLTSGANVLTF.

V gene TRBV27 combines with J gene TRBJ1-2, with 9 bases fitting TRBD1. The germline gives CDR1 MNHEY, CDR2 SMNVEV (reference sequence). CDR3 length equals 18 residues. Trimming took 3 bases from V and 0 from J; bases not matched to a gene: 11. The CDR3 DNA sequence: TGTGCCAGCAGTTTCCCCGGGACAGGGTGCCCTACTAACTATGGCTACACCTTC. This codes for CASSFPGTGCPTNYGYTF.

This chain uses TRBV19 with TRBJ1-1; D ambiguous. Germline CDR1 LNHDA, CDR2 SQIVND (reference sequence). V was clipped by 7 bases and J by 1 base, with 13 bases between them. The CDR3 has 14 amino acids. CDR3 residues: CASKPGTENTEAFF. Written as DNA, the CDR3 is TGTGCCAGTAAACCGGGCACGGAGAACACTGAAGCTTTCTTT.

This sequence joins TRBV24-1 and TRBJ2-1, with 7 nucleotides matching TRBD1. CDR3 length: 14 amino acids. V trimming: 8 bases; J trimming: 3 bases; junction bases outside the gene matches: 6. Germline loops: CDR1 KGHDR, CDR2 SFDVKD. CDR3 DNA sequence: TGTGCCACCAACTTAGGGACAGACTACAATGAGCAGTTCTTC. Its protein is CATNLGTDYNEQFF.

The rearrangement joins TRBV20-1 to TRBJ2-1; 8 bases fit TRBD2. V lost 6 bases, J lost 3 bases, and 4 bases stayed unmatched. CDR3 size: 13 residues. Germline V gene lookup returns CDR1 DFQATT and CDR2 SNEGSKA (reference sequence). The CDR3 spells CSALAGNYNEQFF. In DNA form, the CDR3 reads TGCAGTGCCCTAGCGGGCAACTACAATGAGCAGTTCTTC.

The chain couples TRBV2 to TRBJ1-1; tentative D call: TRBD1 (5 bases). The CDR3 is 13 amino acids. The germline gives CDR1 SNHLY, CDR2 FYNNEI. V lost 6 bases, J lost 1 base, and 9 bases lay in between. CDR3 sequence (DNA): TGTGCCAGCAGGGGACTGCAGAACACTGAAGCTTTCTTT. Encoded protein: CASRGLQNTEAFF.

V gene TRBV5-4 combines with J gene TRBJ1-2; 10 bases fit TRBD1. The germline V gene encodes CDR1 SGHNT and CDR2 YYREEE (reference sequence). The CDR3 length is 16 residues. With 0 bases clipped from V and 8 bases from J, the junction kept 10 bases outside the gene matches. CDR3 region: CASSLARRQGATGYTF. In DNA form, the CDR3 reads TGTGCCAGCAGCTTGGCACGAAGACAGGGGGCGACAGGCTACACCTTC.

V is TRBV27 and J is TRBJ2-1; TRBD2 aligns across 9 bases. The CDR3 loop spans 13 amino acids. The V gene's germline CDR1 is MNHEY and CDR2 SMNVEV (reference sequence). The V and J ends lost 9 bases and 4 bases, in that order; junction bases with no gene match: 4. CDR3: CASTSGYYNEQFF. The CDR3 DNA reads TGTGCCAGTACTAGCGGGTATTACAATGAGCAGTTCTTC.

V gene TRBV12-3 or TRBV12-4 combines with J gene TRBJ2-6, with D hard to call. The CDR3 contains 17 residues. V lost 4 bases and J lost 0, with 13 bases in between. The CDR3 DNA sequence: TGTGCCAGCAGTTCCTCGACGGTCTCCTCTGGGGCCAACGTCCTGACTTTC. Its translation is CASSSSTVSSGANVLTF.

This sequence joins TRBV20-1 and TRBJ2-1; the D gene is possibly TRBD2 (5 bases). Germline CDR1 reads DFQATT; CDR2 reads SNEGSKA (reference sequence). The V end lost 0 bases, the J end lost 4 bases, and 16 bases lay between the germline ends. This CDR3 is built from 16 residues. The CDR3 reads CSARDPSGDYYNEQFF. CDR3 DNA: TGCAGTGCTAGAGATCCAAGCGGAGATTATTACAATGAGCAGTTCTTC.

This chain joins TRBV29-1 and TRBJ1-1, with no clear D. Germline values: CDR1 SQVTM, CDR2 ANQGSEA. V was trimmed by 8 bases and J by 8 bases, leaving 15 bases between them. This CDR3 is built from 11 residues. CDR3 in amino acids: CSFRSRPEAFF. DNA for the CDR3: TGCAGCTTCAGATCAAGACCGGAAGCTTTCTTT.

V is TRBV12-3 or TRBV12-4 and J is TRBJ2-1; D is unclear. The V end was cut by 6 bases, the J end by 5 bases, with 14 bases between. This CDR3 comprises 14 residues. In DNA form, the CDR3 reads TGTGCCAGCAGACTCGGTTCAACTAACAATGAGCAGTTCTTC. Translation gives CASRLGSTNNEQFF.

The chain joins TRBV28 to TRBJ2-7; a possible D gene is TRBD1 (5 bases). In germline, CDR1 is MDHEN, CDR2 SYDVKM. The ends were cut back, 4 bases at V and 4 bases at J, with 17 bases in the middle. The CDR3 sequence is 15 residues long. The CDR3 coding sequence is TGTGCCAGCAGTTACGACAGACCAAGTAGGTACGAGCAGTACTTC. Residues: CASSYDRPSRYEQYF.

This clonotype was detected only once. This chain links TRBV2 with TRBJ2-1; the D gene could be TRBD1 or TRBD2 (5 bases each). The CDR3 consists of 13 residues. In germline, CDR1 is SNHLY, CDR2 FYNNEI. V lost 6 bases, J lost 9 bases, and 15 bases lay in between. The CDR3, as DNA: TGTGCCAGCAGAGGGACGGGCCGTGGTGAGCAGTTCTTC. It specifies CASRGTGRGEQFF.

The chain recombines TRBV19 with TRBJ2-7, with a weak D call TRBD1 (6 bases). CDR3 length: 15 amino acids. V dropped 4 bases and J dropped 2 bases, with 15 bases sitting between them. Germline V CDR1 and CDR2: LNHDA, SQIVND (reference sequence). This CDR3 reads CASSSLGTSTYEQYF. In DNA, the CDR3 is TGTGCCAGTAGTAGTCTCGGGACAAGCACCTACGAGCAGTACTTC. The full variable domain, completed using reference TRBV19 and TRBJ2-7, is DGGITQSPKYLFRKEGQNVTLSCEQNLNHDAMYWYRQDPGQGLRLIYYSQIVNDFQKGDIAEGYSVSREKKESFPLTVTSAQKNPTAFYLCASSSLGTSTYEQYFGPGTRLTVT.

The V gene is TRBV9, the J gene TRBJ2-1; 9 positions match TRBD2. CDR3 length: 15 amino acids. J lost 12 bases, V lost 0 bases, and 10 bases had no gene match. Germline V gene lookup returns CDR1 SGDLS and CDR2 YYNGEE. CDR3: CASSVELAGSYGQFF. DNA of the CDR3: TGTGCCAGCAGCGTAGAGCTAGCGGGGTCCTATGGGCAGTTCTTC.

CDR3 protein: CASSEGHGDLYEQYF. The CDR3, as DNA: TGCGCCAGCAGCGAGGGACACGGTGACTTATACGAGCAGTACTTC. The V gene is TRBV5-1, the J gene TRBJ2-7, with a weak D call TRBD1 (6 bases). Looked up from germline, CDR1 is SGHRS and CDR2 is YFSETQ. The CDR3 length is 15 residues. The ends were cut back, 4 bases at V and 4 bases at J, with 18 bases in the middle.

The chain is built from TRBV4-1 and TRBJ1-1, with 7 bases matching TRBD1. CDR3 length: 14 amino acids. Germline V gene sequence: CDR1 MGHRA, CDR2 YSYEKL. V trimming: 6 bases; J trimming: 4 bases; junction bases outside the gene matches: 8. CDR3 protein: CASRLGTASTEAFF. The CDR3 DNA reads TGCGCCAGCAGACTCGGGACAGCAAGCACTGAAGCTTTCTTT.

The chain combines TRBV27 with TRBJ2-7, with a possible D match to TRBD2 (6 bases). Trimming stripped 8 bases from V and 2 bases from J, with 16 bases between. Germline CDR1 reads MNHEY; CDR2 reads SMNVEV (reference sequence). The CDR3 consists of 14 residues. This chain's CDR3 is CASGGTFQPYEQYF. The DNA of the CDR3 is TGTGCCAGCGGCGGGACTTTTCAACCCTACGAGCAGTACTTC.

This clonotype was seen only a few times. The CDR3 nucleotides read TGTGCCAGCAGCTTAGGGAGCGGGAGCACAGATACGCAGTATTTT. Protein sequence: CASSLGSGSTDTQYF. The rearrangement links TRBV11-2 to TRBJ2-3; a weak D match, TRBD2 (6 bases). Deletions cut 1 base from V and 0 bases from J, with 8 bases between. The CDR3 spans 15 residues. Looked up from germline, CDR1 is SGHAT and CDR2 is FQNNGV.

The count of this clonotype is one. The chain recombines TRBV7-9 with TRBJ2-3; D remains unclear. Trimming cost V 5 bases and J 0 bases, with 9 bases left between them. There are 14 residues in the CDR3. CDR1 SEHNR and CDR2 FQNEAQ come from the germline V gene (reference sequence). The CDR3 nucleotides read TGTGCCAGCAGCGCCGTCTCTAGCACAGATACGCAGTATTTT. This encodes CASSAVSSTDTQYF.

The chain combines TRBV9 with TRBJ2-7; D may be TRBD1 (6 bases). This CDR3 is built from 13 residues. V shed 0 bases and J shed 12 bases, with 16 bases lying between them. Germline CDR1 and CDR2: SGDLS and YYNGEE. The CDR3 region has the DNA TGTGCCAGCAGCGTAGGGGGGCAACCCGAGATGTACTTC. Amino acids: CASSVGGQPEMYF.

The V and J genes are TRBV29-1 and TRBJ1-1, with 7 bases that match TRBD1. Germline V gene lookup returns CDR1 SQVTM and CDR2 ANQGSEA. There are 13 residues in the CDR3. Losses at the gene ends were 7 bases for V and 1 base for J; bases not matched to a gene: 6. CDR3 bases: TGCAGCGCGACCGGGACAGCGAACACTGAAGCTTTCTTT. Translation gives CSATGTANTEAFF.

The chain joins TRBV29-1 to TRBJ2-1; D not certain. Trimming removed 8 bases at V and 4 bases at J, with 18 bases between. The length of the CDR3 is 14 residues. Germline V gene data show CDR1 as SQVTM and CDR2 as ANQGSEA. CDR3 protein: CSWTPGPPYNEQFF. Here the CDR3 DNA reads TGCAGCTGGACCCCGGGTCCCCCATACAATGAGCAGTTCTTC.